Below, one T cell receptor beta chain is given with its context. Its specificity is not known. Data came from immunoSEQ multiplex PCR; TCRdb stores just in-frame clones and leaves some out. The sample carries nearly 90,000 clones, around 83% recorded once. The sample comes from a study of graft-versus-host responses after intestinal transplantation. Study-wide results and limits: GvH clones turned up in recipient marrow; some had shown up first in ileum or blood.

The germline V gene encodes CDR1 PRHDT and CDR2 FYEKMQ (reference sequence). The CDR3 is made up of 16 amino acids. J lost 2 bases, V lost 3 bases, and 6 bases had no gene match. This specimen was unstimulated CD8+ T cells sorted from spleen or lymph node cells, taken before intestinal transplant. This chain joins TRBV13 and TRBJ2-1; 8 bases line up with TRBD2. The source of this sequence is a human donor who received an intestinal transplant. The CDR3 is CASSFDGRAPYNEQFF. In DNA form, the CDR3 reads TGTGCCAGCAGCTTCGACGGGAGGGCCCCCTACAATGAGCAGTTCTTC.